Following are 17 T cell receptor beta chains from one sample sequenced in a study of blood T cells in healthy people across ages. Through a sample-barcoded 5' primer and a J-beta primer mix, a second PCR was run for about 7 to 12 cycles. From the 5' RACE reads, TCRdb called clonotypes with MiXCR, one entry per CDR3 protein. The sample shows roughly 500,000 distinct CDR3 sequences, 25% to 30% of them seen only once. Sequencing was performed on blood. These receptors all stem from a woman in her sixties or seventies in good health.

This clonotype was counted only a few times. The chain carries TRBV5-1 and TRBJ2-3, with a possible D match to TRBD2 (6 bases). The germline V gene has CDR1 SGHRS and CDR2 YFSETQ. Trimming shortened V by 5 bases and J by 4 bases, and 14 bases separated the two germline ends. The CDR3 consists of 14 residues. CDR3 sequence: CASRRGVLADTQYF. As DNA, the CDR3 is TGCGCCAGCAGGCGGGGCGTTCTGGCAGATACGCAGTATTTT.

This clonotype was seen only a few times. This chain connects TRBV18 to TRBJ1-2, with TRBD1 as a possible D gene (6 bases). There are 14 residues in the CDR3. Germline CDR1 KGHSH, CDR2 LQKENI. The V end lost 4 bases, the J end lost 6 bases, and 15 bases lay between the germline ends. Here the CDR3 DNA reads TGTGCCAGCTCACGATCCAGGGGTTACGATGGCTACACCTTC. Translating it yields CASSRSRGYDGYTF.

This clonotype was observed a few times. The chain uses TRBV7-9 and TRBJ1-6, with D hard to call. In germline, CDR1 is SEHNR, CDR2 FQNEAQ (reference sequence). The length of the CDR3 is 14 residues. V was shortened by 2 bases and J by 7 bases, with 9 bases between the two germline ends. In nucleotides, the CDR3 is TGTGCCAGCAGCTTAAGAGAGGGAAATTCACCCCTCCACTTT. This sequence encodes CASSLREGNSPLHF.

This clonotype appeared a few times. The CDR3 does not close with the conserved phenylalanine or tryptophan, likely indicating a read error. The J gene is TRBJ1-2, the V gene TRBV4-1; possibly TRBD1 for D (6 bases). V was cut by 1 base and J by 7 bases, with 19 bases left in between. In germline, CDR1 is MGHRA, CDR2 YSYEKL. The CDR3 is made up of 16 amino acids. The CDR3 reads CASSQAPYGGLGGYTL. CDR3 nucleotides: TGCGCCAGCAGCCAAGCCCCTTATGGGGGCCTAGGTGGCTACACCCTC.

The V gene is TRBV5-1, the J gene TRBJ1-2, with D perhaps matching TRBD1 (5 bases). Germline V lookup: CDR1 SGHRS, CDR2 YFSETQ. V lost 0 bases to trimming and J lost 8 bases, with 14 bases between them. The CDR3 spans 14 residues. The CDR3 loop is CASSLAGGALGYTF. The DNA for the CDR3 is TGCGCCAGCAGCTTGGCCGGCGGGGCATTGGGCTACACCTTC. Looking up the rest from reference TRBV5-1 and TRBJ1-2 gives the full variable domain: KAGVTQTPRYLIKTRGQQVTLSCSPISGHRSVSWYQQTPGQGLQFLFEYFSETQRNKGNFPGRFSGRQFSNSRSEMNVSTLELGDSALYLCASSLAGGALGYTFGSGTRLTVV.

V is TRBV7-3 and J is TRBJ2-2, with 10 bases identical to TRBD1. CDR1 is SGHTA, CDR2 FQGTGA, per germline. CDR3 size: 18 residues. The trim removed 5 bases at V and 7 bases at J, leaving 16 bases unmatched. The CDR3 sequence: CASSPSGADRGRSGELFF. In DNA, the CDR3 is TGTGCCAGCAGCCCCTCCGGAGCAGACAGGGGGCGGAGCGGGGAGCTGTTTTTT.

This clonotype has only one observation. CDR3 nucleotides: TGCGCCAGCAGCTTGGCCGGCAGCCCTATCTACAATGAGCAGTTCTTC. Translation: CASSLAGSPIYNEQFF. This sequence joins TRBV5-1 and TRBJ2-1; D is unclear. Trimming removed 0 bases from V and 3 bases from J, with 13 bases in between. The CDR3 is made up of 16 amino acids. In germline, CDR1 is SGHRS, CDR2 YFSETQ.

The rearrangement joins TRBV15 to TRBJ2-7, with 9 positions matching TRBD1. This CDR3 is 16 amino acids long. J gave up 5 bases and V 1 base, and 9 bases lay outside the gene matches. Germline CDR1 and CDR2: LNHNV and YYDKDF (reference sequence). DNA for the CDR3: TGTGCCACCAGCAGAGCAAGGGACAGGGTCAACCACGAGCAGTACTTC. It encodes CATSRARDRVNHEQYF.

This clonotype has a handful of counts. The chain is built from TRBV10-3 and TRBJ2-1; TRBD2 matches 9 bases. With V trimmed by 4 bases and J by 10 bases, 8 bases remained unmatched. CDR1 and CDR2 from the germline V gene are ENHRY and SYGVKD. The CDR3 covers 14 residues. The CDR3 DNA follows: TGTGCCATCAGTGGAGCTAGCGGGGTAGGAGAGCAGTTCTTC. Translated, it gives CAISGASGVGEQFF.

A few counts support this clonotype. This chain joins TRBV21-1 and TRBJ1-5; the D segment call TRBD1 is taken from the table without a DNA check. TRBV21-1 counts as a pseudogene. This CDR3 comprises 13 residues. DNA for the CDR3: TGTGCCAATACGCGGGACGCCATCCAGCCCCAGCATTTT. Translation gives CANTRDAIQPQHF.

The table lists this clonotype with a count of one. The genes are TRBV2 and TRBJ2-2; no reliable D call. V dropped 1 base and J dropped 4 bases, with 13 bases sitting between them. The CDR3 has 16 residues. Germline V gives CDR1 SNHLY, CDR2 FYNNEI. The CDR3 DNA reads TGTGCCAGCAGTGAAGGGGTTTGGTCTCGCACCGGGGAGCTGTTTTTT. Its translation: CASSEGVWSRTGELFF.

This clonotype was seen more than once but under ten times. Possible read error: a much larger clone is one base away. The genes are TRBV5-1 and TRBJ2-3, with D possibly matching TRBD2 (5 bases). The V gene lost 7 bases and the J gene lost 4 bases, with 19 bases spanning the gap. The CDR3 has 15 amino acids. Germline values: CDR1 SGHRS, CDR2 YFSETQ. The CDR3 bases are TGCGCCAGCGAAGCAGGACGGGGATTTGCAGATACGCAGTATTTT. It codes for CASEAGRGFADTQYF.

The CDR3 sequence is CASTDSGEVNEQFF. Written as DNA, the CDR3 is TGCGCCAGCACCGACTCAGGGGAGGTGAATGAGCAGTTCTTC. The rearrangement joins TRBV5-1 to TRBJ2-1; the D call may be TRBD1 or TRBD2 (6 bases each). The CDR3 is 14 amino acids. The V end was cut by 6 bases, the J end by 7 bases, with 17 bases between. Germline lookup yields CDR1 SGHRS and CDR2 YFSETQ.

V gene TRBV11-2 combines with J gene TRBJ2-5; D call uncertain. CDR1 is SGHAT and CDR2 is FQNNGV in the germline V gene. Deletions cut 1 base from V and 7 bases from J, with 13 bases between. CDR3 length: 14 amino acids. Here the CDR3 reads CASSLVGGRRTQYF. The DNA of the CDR3 is TGTGCCAGCAGCTTAGTAGGTGGCCGAAGGACCCAGTACTTC.

The V gene is TRBV4-2, the J gene TRBJ1-4; D might be TRBD1 (5 bases). The germline V and J ends were trimmed by 4 bases and 8 bases, with 20 bases remaining between them. Germline V gene sequence: CDR1 LGHNA, CDR2 YNFKEQ. The length of the CDR3 is 16 residues. The CDR3 protein is CASSLKQGTGDEKLFF. CDR3 coding DNA: TGTGCCAGCAGCCTCAAGCAAGGTACGGGGGACGAAAAACTGTTTTTT.

This clonotype was observed a handful of times. V and J are TRBV14 and TRBJ1-1; the match to TRBD1 covers 8 bases. Per germline, CDR1 SGHDN and CDR2 FVKESK. The CDR3 totals 15 residues. The ends lost 1 base at V and 0 bases at J; junction bases unmatched: 1. DNA of the CDR3: TGTGCCAGCAGCCAAGGGACAGGGATGAACACTGAAGCTTTCTTT. Translation gives CASSQGTGMNTEAFF.

There are a few counts of this clonotype. This sequence joins TRBV7-2 and TRBJ2-3; weak D call: TRBD2 (7 bases). The CDR3 extends over 16 amino acids. V dropped 3 bases and J dropped 4 bases, with 17 bases sitting between them. CDR1 is SGHTA and CDR2 is FQGNSA in the germline V gene. CDR3 sequence (DNA): TGTGCCAGCAGCTTCATGAGGGGGGGGGGACCAGATACGCAGTATTTT. It translates to CASSFMRGGGPDTQYF.